Detailed here is one TCR beta chain. Per germline, CDR1 SGHDT and CDR2 YYEEEE. V gave up 0 bases and J gave up 0 bases, with 6 bases separating them. This CDR3 has 14 amino acids. Libraries were prepared by immunoSEQ multiplex PCR; TCRdb keeps only in-frame clonotypes and omits some of them. The sample lists 90,000 to 150,000 clones, about 77% occurring once. The data originate from a study of radiotherapy plus CTLA-4 blockade in lung cancer. This chain uses TRBV5-6 with TRBJ1-2, with D uncertain. The material was peripheral blood, obtained from a patient treated with radiotherapy plus ipilimumab. The sequence was obtained from a human donor with non-small cell lung cancer who had a partial response to radiotherapy plus ipilimumab. Here the CDR3 reads CASSLAQANYGYTF. In nucleotides, the CDR3 is TGTGCCAGCAGCTTGGCTCAGGCTAACTATGGCTACACCTTC.